Below, one T cell receptor beta chain is given with its context. The antigen is not known. Reverse transcription of roughly 0.5 to 1 ug RNA was carried out with random hexamers. The immunoSEQ assay covered 54 Vbeta and 13 Jbeta segments for CDR3. Each CDR3 protein gets one entry after TCRdb re-called the immunoSEQ multiplex PCR reads with MiXCR. The sample lists 120,000 or so distinct CDR3 sequences, 94% seen once, with around 0.13% in the top ten. This CDR3 is built from 13 residues. The V gene's germline CDR1 is MNHEY and CDR2 SVGAGI. V was trimmed by 5 bases and J by 4 bases, leaving 11 bases between them. The record originates from a study of CD8 T cells in Susac syndrome. Overall study findings and caveats: The authors acknowledged that their TCR sequencing and HLA analysis involved a relatively small number of individuals.

TCR beta sequences were obtained from blood CD8+ and CD4+ T cells. TEMRA cells underwent FACS enrichment and CD8+ and CD4+ T cells underwent negative isolation. The specimen was CD4+ T cells from PBMCs. This clonotype originated in a human donor with multiple sclerosis. The gene calls are TRBV6-5 and TRBJ1-2; D is possibly TRBD1 (5 bases). The CDR3 here is CASSGGRFYGYTF. The CDR3 DNA sequence: TGTGCCAGCAGTGGGGGACGGTTCTATGGCTACACCTTC.